This TCR beta chain was sequenced during a study of T-cell reconstitution after alpha-beta-depleted transplantation in children. This clonotype has just a few counts. Its antigen is undetermined. This sample's TCRbeta library carried unique molecular identifier barcodes. From the PCR reads, TCRdb called clonotypes with MiXCR, one entry per CDR3 protein. This table has about 460,000 distinct CDR3 sequences, over 10% appearing once. The CDR3 sequence is 15 residues long. Trimming stripped 6 bases from V and 0 bases from J, with 15 bases between. CDR1 and CDR2 from the germline V gene are DFQATT and SNEGSKA (reference sequence). Study-level findings and limits: T-cell counts and diversity were attributed mostly to newly produced T cells one year after transplant. Several hundred expanded graft clones reportedly gave rise to the alpha-beta T cells present about two months after transplant. Surviving recipient cells, namely T cells and thymic progenitors, were the source of high day-60 TCRbeta diversity in some patients.

This TCR derives from a female patient between 2 and 10 years old who had a stem cell transplant for aplastic anemia, so the T cells may come from the graft donor. This rearrangement joins TRBV20-1 to TRBJ2-1; D perhaps matches TRBD1 (6 bases). The sequenced sample was PBMCs, mostly from graft donor cells, obtained 180 days after TCRalphabeta/CD19-depleted stem cell transplant. The CDR3 bases are TGCAGTGCGGGTGGGACACCTAGCTCCTACAATGAGCAGTTCTTC. Its translation: CSAGGTPSSYNEQFF.